The T cell receptor beta chain described here comes from a study of blood T cell repertoires in COVID-19. Across the study: PBMCs, B-cell-depleted T cells, or T cells provided the cDNA or gDNA that made up the material.

The CDR3 spans 18 residues. Germline-derived CDR1 and CDR2 are MNHEY and SMNVEV (reference sequence). Trimming at V came to 3 bases and at J to 2 bases, leaving 9 bases not matched to a gene. Assay used: immunoSEQ multiplex PCR; TCRdb lists only in-frame clones, some missing. The sample has some 150,000 clones; about 88% are singletons. The chain has TRBV27 and TRBJ2-7, with 14 bases fitting TRBD2. This receptor was identified in a woman aged 80 or older in a cohort sampled during active or convalescent COVID-19. Source material: peripheral blood. CDR3 in DNA: TGTGCCAGCAGTTTGCGACCGGGACTAGCGGGGGAGACCTACGAGCAGTACTTC. Amino acids: CASSLRPGLAGETYEQYF.